This is a list of T cell receptor beta chains from one sample in a study of blood T cells in healthy people across ages. TCRdb called the 5' RACE reads again in MiXCR, with one record for every CDR3 protein. Of over 1,500,000 distinct CDR3 sequences listed, about 50% were seen once; the top ten hold over 2%. Source material: blood. The receptors were sampled from a woman in her thirties or forties in good health. Both conserved end residues are part of each CDR3. A D gene is named only where the DNA matches it firmly. Rows may omit the clone size; those that give it use once, few, many or a size class.

size	D	V	J	CDR3	DNA
.	TRBD2	TRBV20-1	TRBJ2-1	CSARASGNEQFF	TGCAGTGCTAGAGCTAGCGGAAATGAGCAGTTCTTC
few	.	TRBV29-1	TRBJ2-4	CSVAQGMDIQYF	TGCAGCGTTGCGCAGGGGATGGACATTCAGTACTTC
few	.	TRBV3-1	TRBJ2-7	CASSQVRAAYSYEQYF	TGTGCCAGCAGCCAAGTTCGAGCGGCCTACTCCTACGAGCAGTACTTC
once	.	TRBV6-6	TRBJ2-7	CASSSTPGRGSYNEQYF	TGTGCCAGCAGCTCTACCCCCGGACGCGGCTCCTACAATGAGCAGTACTTC
.	.	TRBV7-2	TRBJ1-1	CASSSAIMNTEAFF	TGTGCCAGCAGCTCCGCTATTATGAACACTGAAGCTTTCTTT
.	.	TRBV4-1	TRBJ1-5	CASSQDEAEALNQPQHF	TGCGCCAGCAGCCAAGACGAGGCCGAGGCTCTAAATCAGCCCCAGCATTTT
.	.	TRBV6-1	TRBJ2-1	CASSDPVAGSYNEQFF	TGTGCCAGCAGTGATCCCGTGGCGGGGTCCTACAATGAGCAGTTCTTC
.	TRBD2	TRBV9	TRBJ2-7	CASSGEPAAGEYEQYF	TGTGCCAGCAGCGGGGAACCGGCCGCGGGAGAATACGAGCAGTACTTC
.	.	TRBV4-1	TRBJ2-1	CASSQAEYNEQFF	TGCGCCAGCAGCCAGGCGGAGTACAATGAGCAGTTCTTC
few	.	TRBV4-3	TRBJ1-1	CASSQDRGPDTEAFF	TGCGCCAGCAGCCAAGATCGTGGGCCGGACACTGAAGCTTTCTTT
.	TRBD1	TRBV7-2	TRBJ1-4	CASRLVGDRGEKLFF	TGTGCCAGCAGGCTCGTGGGGGACAGGGGTGAAAAACTGTTTTTT
.	.	TRBV5-1	TRBJ2-5	CASSLEGHPETQYF	TGCGCCAGCAGCTTGGAAGGACATCCAGAGACCCAGTACTTC
few	.	TRBV4-3	TRBJ2-7	CASSQDRGESSYEQYF	TGCGCCAGCAGCCAAGATCGGGGTGAGAGCTCCTACGAGCAGTACTTC
few	.	TRBV15	TRBJ2-7	CATSVGTAYEQYF	TGTGCCACCAGCGTCGGGACGGCCTACGAGCAGTACTTC
.	TRBD1	TRBV24-1	TRBJ2-3	CATSDSPRTRTGKMDTQYF	TGTGCCACCAGTGATTCCCCCCGGACACGGACAGGGAAGATGGATACGCAGTATTTT
.	.	TRBV7-3	TRBJ2-2	CASSLTRLTNTGELFF	TGTGCCAGCAGCTTAACCAGGCTTACTAACACCGGGGAGCTGTTTTTT
.	.	TRBV3-1	TRBJ2-7	CASSHQRGNEQYF	TGTGCCAGCAGCCATCAACGGGGGAACGAGCAGTACTTC
.	TRBD2	TRBV4-2	TRBJ2-5	CASSQVLAGGHQETQYF	TGTGCCAGCAGCCAAGTACTGGCGGGGGGTCACCAAGAGACCCAGTACTTC
.	.	TRBV9	TRBJ2-5	CVSSVRGQETQYF	TGTGTCAGCAGCGTACGGGGGCAGGAGACCCAGTACTTC
few	TRBD1	TRBV28	TRBJ1-2	CASRLGHRGHFVDGYTF	TGTGCCAGCAGGCTCGGACACAGGGGGCATTTTGTGGATGGCTACACCTTC
.	.	TRBV4-2	TRBJ2-3	CASSQDDTDTQYF	TGTGCCAGCAGCCAAGACGATACAGATACGCAGTATTTT
few	.	TRBV9	TRBJ2-5	CASSLGGRQGEFQETQYF	TGTGCCAGCAGCCTAGGCGGGAGACAGGGAGAATTTCAAGAGACCCAGTACTTC
.	TRBD1	TRBV18	TRBJ2-7	CASSPQGTGVSEQYF	TGTGCCAGCTCACCTCAGGGGACAGGGGTCAGCGAGCAGTACTTC
many	.	TRBV20-1	TRBJ2-7	CSARPRPRLSSYEQYF	TGCAGTGCTAGACCCCGGCCCAGGTTGTCCTCCTACGAGCAGTACTTC
.	.	TRBV28	TRBJ2-7	CASSFKSLAYF	TGTGCCAGCAGTTTCAAGTCTCTGGCGTACTTC
.	TRBD2	TRBV20-1	TRBJ2-1	CSARFGGGALETQFF	TGCAGTGCTAGATTCGGCGGGGGGGCCTTGGAGACCCAGTTCTTC
few	.	TRBV6-2/TRBV6-3	TRBJ2-5	CASSRTNRVIWLETQYF	TGTGCCAGCAGCCGTACCAACAGGGTTATATGGTTGGAGACCCAGTACTTT
once	TRBD2	TRBV6-6	TRBJ2-3	CASLRPTLAGTDTQYF	TGTGCCAGCCTACGACCGACTCTAGCGGGCACAGATACGCAGTATTTT
few	TRBD1	TRBV11-1	TRBJ2-1	CASSLEAVGTGVNEQFF	TGTGCCAGCAGCTTAGAGGCGGTGGGGACAGGGGTCAATGAGCAGTTCTTC
.	TRBD1	TRBV20-1	TRBJ2-3	CSARDPGQGRTDTQYF	TGCAGTGCTAGGGACCCGGGACAGGGCAGAACAGATACGCAGTATTTT
.	TRBD1	TRBV6-6	TRBJ2-5	CASSPGTGQTQYF	TGTGCCAGCAGCCCCGGGACAGGGCAGACCCAGTACTTC
once	TRBD2	TRBV27	TRBJ2-7	CASSLVGLAGCNYYEQYF	TGTGCCAGCAGTTTAGTAGGGCTAGCGGGGTGTAACTACTACGAGCAGTACTTC